This is a list of T cell receptor beta chains from one sample in a study of cytomegalovirus exposure and HLA in healthy donors. Produced via immunoSEQ multiplex PCR; TCRdb's table is partial and in-frame only. The data show about 190,000 clones, 75% to 85% seen once. Specimen: PBMCs. Source of these receptors: a woman aged 45 to 65 in good health and CMV-seronegative. Each CDR3 is given with its conserved first and last residue. D genes are given only for firm matches. Part of the rows lack a size; the others show once, few, many or a class for expanded clones.

d_call	clone_size	j_call	v_call	cdr3_nt	cdr3_aa
.	.	TRBJ2-2	TRBV9	TGTGCCAGCAGCCCCGGGACATTCACGGACACCGGGGAGCTGTTTTTT	CASSPGTFTDTGELFF
.	.	TRBJ2-5	TRBV7-9	TGTGCCAGCAGCTCCCTAGTAGAAGAGACCCAGTACTTC	CASSSLVEETQYF
.	once	TRBJ2-7	TRBV5-3	TGTGCCAGAAGCCAAGCAGGGTTTGGGGTAAGCTCCTACGAGCAGTACTTC	CARSQAGFGVSSYEQYF
TRBD1	once	TRBJ1-1	TRBV7-2	TGTGCCAGCAGCTTACAGGGGACAGCGAACACTGAAGCTTTCTTT	CASSLQGTANTEAFF
.	.	TRBJ1-5	TRBV6-5	TGTGCCAGCAGTCTTGACAGTGGCAATCAGCCCCAGCATTTT	CASSLDSGNQPQHF
TRBD1	.	TRBJ2-7	TRBV5-1	TGCGCCAGCAGCCGGGACAGCCTGACCTACGAGCAGTACTTC	CASSRDSLTYEQYF
TRBD2	.	TRBJ2-5	TRBV19	TGTGCCAGTAGTATGGCCAGCGGGAGTAGATATCAAGAGACCCAGTACTTC	CASSMASGSRYQETQYF
.	.	TRBJ2-6	TRBV7-3	TGTGCCAGCAGCCCATCTTTAATGGCCGGGGCCAACGTCCTGACTTTC	CASSPSLMAGANVLTF
.	.	TRBJ2-7	TRBV4-1	TGCGCCAGCAGCGACCGCGGGCAGCGGCCCGGCGGGCAGTACTTC	CASSDRGQRPGGQYF
.	once	TRBJ1-2	TRBV18	TGTGCCAGCTCACCATTGGACAGCCTCGACTATGGCTACACCTTC	CASSPLDSLDYGYTF
TRBD1	.	TRBJ1-2	TRBV5-1	TGCGCCAGCAGCTGGTCAGGGGGAGACTATGGCTACACCTTC	CASSWSGGDYGYTF
.	.	TRBJ2-3	TRBV7-2	TGTGCCAGCAGCTTAGGAGGGAGTAAGGGCGATACGCAGTATTTT	CASSLGGSKGDTQYF
TRBD1	.	TRBJ2-7	TRBV5-1	TGCGCCAGCAGCTTGTCAAGGGGGCTCTGGGAGCAGTACTTC	CASSLSRGLWEQYF
TRBD1	.	TRBJ2-1	TRBV6-6	TGTGCCAGCAGCCTCAGGGGGCGGCGTGAGCAGTTCTTC	CASSLRGRREQFF
TRBD1	.	TRBJ2-7	TRBV11-3	TGTGCCAGCAGCTTAGCGGGACAGCTCCCCCCCTACGAGCAGTACTTC	CASSLAGQLPPYEQYF
TRBD1	few	TRBJ1-2	TRBV2	TGTGCCAGCAGTGGACAGGGGATGTATGGCTACACCTTC	CASSGQGMYGYTF
TRBD1	.	TRBJ2-3	TRBV7-8	TGTGCCAGCAGCTCTAGGGACAGGTTGAGAACAGATACGCAGTATTTT	CASSSRDRLRTDTQYF
.	.	TRBJ2-3	TRBV7-3	TGTGCCAGCAGCTTAACGGTACAGGGGGGGACAGATACGCAGTATTTT	CASSLTVQGGTDTQYF
.	.	TRBJ1-4	TRBV21-1	TGTGCCAGCAGCAAAAGGAGGGGGGGGCCAGGGATCCTAAATGAAAAACTGTTTTTT	CASSKRRGGPGILNEKLFF
.	.	TRBJ2-3	TRBV10-3	TGTGCCATCAGTGACACGGAGCGGCGCACAGATACGCAGTATTTT	CAISDTERRTDTQYF
.	.	TRBJ2-3	TRBV9	TGTGCCAGCAGCGTACCTACTTCCGGGGCAGATACGCAGTATTTT	CASSVPTSGADTQYF
TRBD2	once	TRBJ2-1	TRBV5-8	TGTGCCAGCAGCTCCCGGGGGAGGGTCCACAATGAGCAGTTCTTC	CASSSRGRVHNEQFF
.	.	TRBJ1-3	TRBV15	TGTGCCACCAGCAGAGTGGCAGGGGAGGGAAACACCATATATTTT	CATSRVAGEGNTIYF
TRBD1	.	TRBJ1-1	TRBV15	TGTGCCACCAGCAGATCAAGGGACAGGACTGATGAAGCTTTCTTT	CATSRSRDRTDEAFF
.	.	TRBJ1-2	TRBV10-2	TGCGCCAGCAAATCTACAGGGTACGACTATGGCTACACCTTC	CASKSTGYDYGYTF
TRBD1	.	TRBJ1-2	TRBV5-1	TGCGCCAGCAGCTTGGGGGACAGGGGGCGCGGGGGCTACACCTTC	CASSLGDRGRGGYTF
.	once	TRBJ2-1	TRBV5-8	TGTGCCAGCAGCTGGAGGGACTCCCACAATGAGCAGTTCTTC	CASSWRDSHNEQFF
TRBD2	.	TRBJ2-1	TRBV5-4	TGTGCCAGCAGCTTGGGGACTAGCGGGGGGGCCAGGTCCTACAATGAGCAGTTCTTC	CASSLGTSGGARSYNEQFF
.	.	TRBJ1-5	TRBV6-1	TGTGCCAGCAGTGAGAGGCAGGGGCAGCCCCAGCATTTT	CASSERQGQPQHF
TRBD1	.	TRBJ2-1	TRBV27	TGTGCCAGCAGTTTAAGGGGGGACAGGGGTCATGAGCAGTTCTTC	CASSLRGDRGHEQFF
TRBD1	.	TRBJ1-4	TRBV30	TGTGCCTGGAGTGTACAGGGGACCTCTAATGAAAAACTGTTTTTT	CAWSVQGTSNEKLFF
.	once	TRBJ2-7	TRBV9	TGTGCCAGCAGCCCCGGGGGGCCTAGCTACGAGCAGTACTTC	CASSPGGPSYEQYF
TRBD1	.	TRBJ1-4	TRBV5-4	TGTGCCAGCAGCGACCGACAGGGGGTGGAAAAACTGTTTTTT	CASSDRQGVEKLFF
TRBD1	.	TRBJ2-7	TRBV5-1	TGCGCCAGCAGCGGGGGACAGGGAGCCTACGAGCAGTACTTC	CASSGGQGAYEQYF
TRBD2	.	TRBJ2-3	TRBV5-1	TGCGCCAGCAGCTTTTCTAGCGGGGGGGCAGATACGCAGTATTTT	CASSFSSGGADTQYF
.	.	TRBJ1-2	TRBV28	TGTGCCAGCAGTTATGACAGCTATGGCTACACCTTC	CASSYDSYGYTF
TRBD1	.	TRBJ1-6	TRBV4-3	TGCGCCAGCAGCCAAGCATCTGACAGGGATCATTCACCCCTCCACTTT	CASSQASDRDHSPLHF
TRBD1	.	TRBJ1-1	TRBV2	TGTGCCAGCAGTGCAGGACAGGGGAGACCGGAGGCTTTCTTT	CASSAGQGRPEAFF
TRBD2	.	TRBJ2-7	TRBV9	TGTGCCAGCAGCGAGGGGGGAATGAGCGGGAGGATCTACGAGCAGTACTTC	CASSEGGMSGRIYEQYF
TRBD1	.	TRBJ2-2	TRBV28	TGTGCCAGCCCCCCGATGGGACAGGGGGGCTTCCTTTCTAACACCGGGGAGCTGTTTTTT	CASPPMGQGGFLSNTGELFF
TRBD1	few	TRBJ1-2	TRBV10-3	TGTGCCATCAGTGGGACAGGGCCCTATGGCTACACCTTC	CAISGTGPYGYTF
TRBD1	once	TRBJ1-2	TRBV4-1	TGCGCCAGCAGCCTTGGGACAGGGTATGGCTACACCTTC	CASSLGTGYGYTF
.	once	TRBJ1-2	TRBV5-6	TGTGCCAGCAGCTTTAGGGGCCCGGGTGCCTATGGCTACACCTTC	CASSFRGPGAYGYTF
TRBD2	.	TRBJ2-7	TRBV7-9	TGTGCCAGCAGTCCGACTAGCGGGAGTATTTTGGACGAGCAGTACTTC	CASSPTSGSILDEQYF
TRBD1	.	TRBJ1-6	TRBV7-9	TGTGCCAGCAGCTCTCTACAGGGGTTGGGTTCACCCCTCCACTTT	CASSSLQGLGSPLHF
TRBD1	.	TRBJ2-7	TRBV5-1	TGCGCCAGCAGCTTGGGGACAGGGACATACGAGCAGTACTTC	CASSLGTGTYEQYF
TRBD1	.	TRBJ1-5	TRBV6-5	TGTGCCAGCAGTCGGGCGGGACAGGGCGATCAGCCCCAGCATTTT	CASSRAGQGDQPQHF
.	.	TRBJ1-6	TRBV4-3	TGCGCCAGCAGCCAAGATAGGGGGACCTATAATTCACCCCTCCACTTT	CASSQDRGTYNSPLHF
.	few	TRBJ2-2	TRBV9	TGTGCCAGCAGCGTAGCCCCCCAGTGGACCGGGGAGCTGTTTTTT	CASSVAPQWTGELFF
TRBD2	.	TRBJ2-1	TRBV19	TGTGCCAGTAGTCGACTAGCGGGAACCTACAATGAGCAGTTCTTC	CASSRLAGTYNEQFF
.	.	TRBJ1-1	TRBV7-3	TGTGCCAGCAGCTTAATGGGAGTCAACACTGAAGCTTTCTTT	CASSLMGVNTEAFF
.	once	TRBJ1-4	TRBV20-1	TGCAGTGGGCAGGATAATGAAAAACTGTTTTTT	CSGQDNEKLFF
TRBD2	.	TRBJ2-1	TRBV4-2	TGTGCCAGCAGCCCAATCGGACTAGCGGCTTCCTACAATGAGCAGTTCTTC	CASSPIGLAASYNEQFF
.	once	TRBJ2-2	TRBV29-1	TGCAGCGTTCCCGCAGGGCCCGGGGAGCTGTTTTTT	CSVPAGPGELFF
.	.	TRBJ2-3	TRBV7-8	TGTGCCAGTAGCCCTAGCGCCCACACAGATACGCAGTATTTT	CASSPSAHTDTQYF
.	few	TRBJ2-4	TRBV4-2	TGTGCCAGCAGCCAAGACAGGGGCGATATAGCCAAAAACATTCAGTACTTC	CASSQDRGDIAKNIQYF